A single sample gave rise to the 20 T cell receptor beta chains below, sequenced in a study of cytomegalovirus exposure and HLA in healthy donors. PCR involved 60 Vbeta and 13 Jbeta primers. Data came from immunoSEQ multiplex PCR; TCRdb stores just in-frame clones and leaves some out. The table includes over 150,000 clones, 65% to 80% detected once. Sequences were obtained from PBMCs. The receptors were gathered from a man aged 35-49 years in good health and CMV-seronegative.

This chain links TRBV19 with TRBJ1-5, with 11 bases matching TRBD1. Germline V gene sequence: CDR1 LNHDA, CDR2 SQIVND (reference sequence). The CDR3 has 15 amino acids. CDR3 sequence (DNA): TGTGCAACGGGACAGGGGGGACAAGGGAATCAGCCCCAGCATTTT. It codes for CATGQGGQGNQPQHF.

Remarks on this clone: The same CDR3 can be traced to other DNA sequences in this sample. CDR3 sequence: CASSLSGDTQYF. The DNA for the CDR3 is TGTGCCAGCAGCTTATCCGGAGATACGCAGTATTTT. This chain links TRBV7-9 with TRBJ2-3; D is undetermined. Trimming took 2 bases from V and 5 from J, leaving 5 bases between them. Germline V CDR1 and CDR2: SEHNR, FQNEAQ (reference sequence). CDR3 length equals 12 residues.

The rearrangement links TRBV11-1 to TRBJ1-1; 8 bases are a match to TRBD1. The germline gives CDR1 SGHAT, CDR2 FQDESV (reference sequence). V shed 5 bases, J shed 1 base, and the junction held 3 bases outside the gene matches. This CDR3 spans 14 amino acids. CDR3 sequence: CASSPDRGNTEAFF. For the CDR3, the DNA is TGTGCCAGCAGCCCTGACAGGGGGAACACTGAAGCTTTCTTT.

The gene calls are TRBV11-2 and TRBJ1-2; no firm D call. There are 15 residues in the CDR3. From germline, CDR1 is SGHAT and CDR2 FQNNGV. The V end lost 1 base, the J end lost 5 bases, and 14 bases lay between the germline ends. For the CDR3, the DNA is TGTGCCAGCAGCTTAGCCCCCCAGCCGCGGTATGGCTACACCTTC. This sequence encodes CASSLAPQPRYGYTF.

This chain connects TRBV21-1 to TRBJ2-7; TRBD1 was called by the table and not checked on the DNA. TRBV21-1 is flagged as a pseudogene. The CDR3 consists of 16 residues. The CDR3 nucleotides read TGTGCCAGCAGCAAAAGGGTGGACAGGGCTCCATACGAGCAGTACTTC. Its translation is CASSKRVDRAPYEQYF.

V gene TRBV7-2 combines with J gene TRBJ2-2; TRBD2 matches at 7 bases. Germline V gene sequence: CDR1 SGHTA, CDR2 FQGNSA. The CDR3 loop spans 16 amino acids. J lost 3 bases, V lost 5 bases, and 9 bases had no gene match. CDR3 loop: CASSPLMGRDTGELFF. CDR3 nucleotide sequence: TGTGCCAGCAGCCCCCTCATGGGGAGGGACACCGGGGAGCTGTTTTTT.

This chain links TRBV9 with TRBJ1-6; D gene uncertain. The CDR3 has 16 amino acids. Per germline, CDR1 SGDLS and CDR2 YYNGEE. The V end was cut by 0 bases, the J end by 0 bases, with 7 bases between. This CDR3 is CASSVDLSSYNSPLHF. The CDR3 coding sequence is TGTGCCAGCAGCGTAGATCTAAGCTCCTATAATTCACCCCTCCACTTT.

The rearrangement links TRBV9 to TRBJ2-1; 11 bases are shared with TRBD1. CDR1 is SGDLS and CDR2 is YYNGEE in the germline V gene. The CDR3 loop spans 16 amino acids. V dropped 6 bases and J dropped 9; count of bases not matched to a gene: 14. Written as DNA, the CDR3 is TGTGCCAGCACTTCCCCCGGGACAGGGGGTTTAGGTGAGCAGTTCTTC. Translation gives CASTSPGTGGLGEQFF.

The chain combines TRBV7-2 with TRBJ1-4; D unclear. The CDR3 is 14 amino acids. The germline CDR1 and CDR2 sequences are SGHTA and FQGNSA. V shed 3 bases and J shed 4 bases, with 9 bases lying between them. The CDR3 nucleotides read TGTGCCAGCAGCTTTTTTGGGCTTAATGAAAAACTGTTTTTT. Its translation: CASSFFGLNEKLFF.

The chain carries TRBV21-1 and TRBJ2-7; TRBD1 is taken as the D call from the table, unchecked against the DNA. TRBV21-1 is shown as a pseudogene. The CDR3 totals 16 residues. This CDR3 reads CASSKVEGTGSYEQYF. The CDR3 DNA reads TGTGCCAGCAGCAAAGTGGAAGGGACAGGCTCCTACGAGCAGTACTTC.

This chain joins TRBV19 and TRBJ2-5, with 7 positions matching TRBD1. Germline values: CDR1 LNHDA, CDR2 SQIVND (reference sequence). There are 14 residues in the CDR3. Trimming removed 6 bases from V and 3 bases from J; junction bases left unmatched: 7. The CDR3 loop is CASSKDRVKETQYF. The CDR3 DNA follows: TGTGCCAGTAGCAAAGACAGGGTTAAAGAGACCCAGTACTTC.

The chain couples TRBV5-1 to TRBJ1-1, with D possibly TRBD1 on 5 matching bases. The CDR3 spans 13 residues. Germline CDR1 is SGHRS and CDR2 is YFSETQ. Trimming took off 4 bases at V and 5 bases at J, with 12 bases between the two ends. The CDR3 region has the DNA TGCGCCAGCAGCCTCTGGGGGGGGACTGAAGCTTTCTTT. It translates to CASSLWGGTEAFF.

The chain recombines TRBV7-9 with TRBJ2-5, with D perhaps matching TRBD2 (6 bases). The germline CDR1 and CDR2 sequences are SEHNR and FQNEAQ (reference sequence). Between the trimmed V and J ends, which lost 5 bases and 4 bases, there was a span of 17 bases. The CDR3 is made up of 15 amino acids. The CDR3 sequence: CASSPIYGGRETQYF. CDR3 coding DNA: TGTGCCAGCAGCCCCATTTATGGAGGGAGAGAGACCCAGTACTTC.

This chain uses TRBV4-3 with TRBJ2-5; 10 bases match TRBD2. Germline-derived CDR1 and CDR2 are LGHNA and YSLEER. V was pared by 6 bases and J by 1 base, with 5 bases of the junction left unmatched. CDR3 length: 15 amino acids. The CDR3 DNA sequence: TGCGCCAGCAGTTGGACTAGCGGACTCCAAGAGACCCAGTACTTC. Protein product: CASSWTSGLQETQYF.

This chain uses TRBV9 with TRBJ2-1, with 10 bases fitting TRBD2. The CDR3 runs 15 residues. Per the germline V gene, CDR1 is SGDLS and CDR2 is YYNGEE. The V gene end was trimmed by 0 bases and the J gene end by 5 bases; junction bases not matched to a gene: 2. The CDR3 nucleotides read TGTGCCAGCAGCGTAGAACTAGCGGGAAACAATGAGCAGTTCTTC. Protein sequence: CASSVELAGNNEQFF.

The chain links TRBV6-6 to TRBJ2-1, with D possibly matching TRBD2 (5 bases). The CDR3 is 15 residues long. Germline V gene sequence: CDR1 MNHNY, CDR2 SVGAGI (reference sequence). V lost 4 bases to trimming and J lost 1 base, with 11 bases between them. The CDR3 protein is CASSSSGGSYNEQFF. The CDR3 coding sequence is TGTGCCAGCAGTTCGAGCGGAGGATCCTACAATGAGCAGTTCTTC.

The chain links TRBV11-2 to TRBJ2-7; 9 bases agree with TRBD1. With 5 bases clipped from V and 3 bases from J, the junction kept 11 bases outside the gene matches. The CDR3 runs to 16 residues. Germline values: CDR1 SGHAT, CDR2 FQNNGV. Here the CDR3 DNA reads TGTGCCAGCAGCAAAAATACACAGGGGGCCGGCTACGAGCAGTACTTC. Translating it yields CASSKNTQGAGYEQYF. The full variable domain, completed using reference TRBV11-2 and TRBJ2-7, is EAGVAQSPRYKIIEKRQSVAFWCNPISGHATLYWYQQILGQGPKLLIQFQNNGVVDDSQLPKDRFSAERLKGVDSTLKIQPAKLEDSAVYLCASSKNTQGAGYEQYFGPGTRLTVT.

The CDR3 protein is CASSLGTGRSETQYF. CDR3 sequence (DNA): TGCGCCAGCAGCTTGGGTACCGGGAGATCAGAGACCCAGTACTTC. The chain recombines TRBV5-1 with TRBJ2-5, with D maybe TRBD2 (6 bases). The V gene lost 0 bases and the J gene lost 4 bases, with 13 bases spanning the gap. The germline gives CDR1 SGHRS, CDR2 YFSETQ. CDR3 length: 15 residues.

The genes are TRBV18 and TRBJ2-4; 7 bases are shared with TRBD1. The trim removed 4 bases at V and 0 bases at J, leaving 6 bases unmatched. CDR3 size: 16 residues. The germline V gene encodes CDR1 KGHSH and CDR2 LQKENI. CDR3: CASSHDRELAKNIQYF. CDR3 sequence (DNA): TGTGCCAGCTCACACGACAGGGAATTAGCCAAAAACATTCAGTACTTC.

J is TRBJ2-2 and V is TRBV7-9, with 9 bases identical to TRBD1. Looked up from germline, CDR1 is SEHNR and CDR2 is FQNEAQ (reference sequence). The CDR3 has 16 residues. The V segment lost 6 bases and the J segment 1 base; nucleotides outside the gene matches: 6. The CDR3 DNA follows: TGTGCCAGCAGGCCAACAGGGGGCTGGAACACCGGGGAGCTGTTTTTT. It codes for CASRPTGGWNTGELFF.